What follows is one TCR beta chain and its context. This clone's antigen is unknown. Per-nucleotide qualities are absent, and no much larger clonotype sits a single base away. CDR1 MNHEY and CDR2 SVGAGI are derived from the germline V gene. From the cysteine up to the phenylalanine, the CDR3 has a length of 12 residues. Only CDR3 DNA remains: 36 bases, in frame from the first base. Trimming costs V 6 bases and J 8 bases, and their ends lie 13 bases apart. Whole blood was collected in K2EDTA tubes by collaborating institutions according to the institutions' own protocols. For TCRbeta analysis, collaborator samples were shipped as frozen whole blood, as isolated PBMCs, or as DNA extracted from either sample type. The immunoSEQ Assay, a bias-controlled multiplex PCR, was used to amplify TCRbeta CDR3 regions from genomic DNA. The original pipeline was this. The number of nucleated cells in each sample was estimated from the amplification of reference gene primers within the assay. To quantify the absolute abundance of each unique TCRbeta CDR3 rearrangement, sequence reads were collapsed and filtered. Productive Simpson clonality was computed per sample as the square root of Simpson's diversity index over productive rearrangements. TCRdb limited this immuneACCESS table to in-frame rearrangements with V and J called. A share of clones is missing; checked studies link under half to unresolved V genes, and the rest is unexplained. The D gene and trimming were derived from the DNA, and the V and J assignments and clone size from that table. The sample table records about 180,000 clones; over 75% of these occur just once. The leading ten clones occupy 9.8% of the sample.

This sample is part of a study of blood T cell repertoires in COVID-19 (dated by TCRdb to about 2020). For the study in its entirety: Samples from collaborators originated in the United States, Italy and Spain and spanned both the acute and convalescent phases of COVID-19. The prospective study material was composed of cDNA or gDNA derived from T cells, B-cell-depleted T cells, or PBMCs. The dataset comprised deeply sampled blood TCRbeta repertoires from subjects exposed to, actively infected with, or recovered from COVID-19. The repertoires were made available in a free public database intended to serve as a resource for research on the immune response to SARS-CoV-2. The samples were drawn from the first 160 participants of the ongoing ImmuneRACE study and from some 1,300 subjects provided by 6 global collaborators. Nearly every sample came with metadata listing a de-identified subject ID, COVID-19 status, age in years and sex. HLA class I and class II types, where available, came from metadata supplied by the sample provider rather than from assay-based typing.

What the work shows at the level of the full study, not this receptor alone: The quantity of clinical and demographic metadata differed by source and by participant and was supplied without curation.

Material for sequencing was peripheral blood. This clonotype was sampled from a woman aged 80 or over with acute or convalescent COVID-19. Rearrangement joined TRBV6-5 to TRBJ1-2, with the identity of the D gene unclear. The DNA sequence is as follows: TGTGCCAGCAGCCCGGAACGGGGAGGCTACACCTTC. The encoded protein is CASSPERGGYTF.